This T cell receptor (beta chain) was profiled in a study of identical twins. Study observations and caveats: Potential partial confounding of zero-insertion analyses by invariant MAIT and iNKT cells was noted. In cord blood, abundant beta clonotypes had fewer insertions; memory showed no trend.

Many counts were recorded for this clonotype. Its antigen is unidentified. CDR1 and CDR2 from the germline V gene are SGDLS and YYNGEE. V was shortened by 3 bases and J by 5 bases, with 12 bases between the two germline ends. This CDR3 contains 13 residues. Only healthy Caucasians were included as donors. Unique molecular identifiers were present on cDNA, and template switching added a universal primer site. Each CDR3 protein is one row after TCRdb ran MiXCR on the 5' RACE reads. The sample includes 200,000 to 300,000 distinct CDR3 sequences, roughly 7% of them seen just once. The same data also went into a second study, on yellow fever vaccine responses in identical twins.

The V gene is TRBV9, the J gene TRBJ2-7; possibly TRBD1 for D (6 bases). This TCR came from a woman aged 18 to 35 in good health. Material: memory (CD45RO+) T cells sorted from blood. DNA of the CDR3: TGTGCCAGCAGCGCCAACAGGGACCACGAGCAGTACTTC. The encoded protein is CASSANRDHEQYF.